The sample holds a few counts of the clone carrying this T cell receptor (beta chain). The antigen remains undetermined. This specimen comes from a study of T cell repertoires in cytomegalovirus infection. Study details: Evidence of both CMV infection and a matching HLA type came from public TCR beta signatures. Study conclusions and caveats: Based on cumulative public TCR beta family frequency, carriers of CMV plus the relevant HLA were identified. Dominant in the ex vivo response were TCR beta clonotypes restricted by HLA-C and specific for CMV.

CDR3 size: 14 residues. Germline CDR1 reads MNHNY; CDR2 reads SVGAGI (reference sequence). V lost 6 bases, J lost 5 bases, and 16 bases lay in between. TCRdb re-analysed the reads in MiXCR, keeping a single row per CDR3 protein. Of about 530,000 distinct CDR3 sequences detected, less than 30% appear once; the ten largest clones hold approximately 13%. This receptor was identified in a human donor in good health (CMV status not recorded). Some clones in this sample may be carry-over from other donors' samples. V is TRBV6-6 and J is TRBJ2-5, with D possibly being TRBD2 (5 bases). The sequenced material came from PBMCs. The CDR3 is CASSPPNPGETQYF. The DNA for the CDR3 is TGTGCCAGCAGCCCGCCGAATCCGGGGGAGACCCAGTACTTC.